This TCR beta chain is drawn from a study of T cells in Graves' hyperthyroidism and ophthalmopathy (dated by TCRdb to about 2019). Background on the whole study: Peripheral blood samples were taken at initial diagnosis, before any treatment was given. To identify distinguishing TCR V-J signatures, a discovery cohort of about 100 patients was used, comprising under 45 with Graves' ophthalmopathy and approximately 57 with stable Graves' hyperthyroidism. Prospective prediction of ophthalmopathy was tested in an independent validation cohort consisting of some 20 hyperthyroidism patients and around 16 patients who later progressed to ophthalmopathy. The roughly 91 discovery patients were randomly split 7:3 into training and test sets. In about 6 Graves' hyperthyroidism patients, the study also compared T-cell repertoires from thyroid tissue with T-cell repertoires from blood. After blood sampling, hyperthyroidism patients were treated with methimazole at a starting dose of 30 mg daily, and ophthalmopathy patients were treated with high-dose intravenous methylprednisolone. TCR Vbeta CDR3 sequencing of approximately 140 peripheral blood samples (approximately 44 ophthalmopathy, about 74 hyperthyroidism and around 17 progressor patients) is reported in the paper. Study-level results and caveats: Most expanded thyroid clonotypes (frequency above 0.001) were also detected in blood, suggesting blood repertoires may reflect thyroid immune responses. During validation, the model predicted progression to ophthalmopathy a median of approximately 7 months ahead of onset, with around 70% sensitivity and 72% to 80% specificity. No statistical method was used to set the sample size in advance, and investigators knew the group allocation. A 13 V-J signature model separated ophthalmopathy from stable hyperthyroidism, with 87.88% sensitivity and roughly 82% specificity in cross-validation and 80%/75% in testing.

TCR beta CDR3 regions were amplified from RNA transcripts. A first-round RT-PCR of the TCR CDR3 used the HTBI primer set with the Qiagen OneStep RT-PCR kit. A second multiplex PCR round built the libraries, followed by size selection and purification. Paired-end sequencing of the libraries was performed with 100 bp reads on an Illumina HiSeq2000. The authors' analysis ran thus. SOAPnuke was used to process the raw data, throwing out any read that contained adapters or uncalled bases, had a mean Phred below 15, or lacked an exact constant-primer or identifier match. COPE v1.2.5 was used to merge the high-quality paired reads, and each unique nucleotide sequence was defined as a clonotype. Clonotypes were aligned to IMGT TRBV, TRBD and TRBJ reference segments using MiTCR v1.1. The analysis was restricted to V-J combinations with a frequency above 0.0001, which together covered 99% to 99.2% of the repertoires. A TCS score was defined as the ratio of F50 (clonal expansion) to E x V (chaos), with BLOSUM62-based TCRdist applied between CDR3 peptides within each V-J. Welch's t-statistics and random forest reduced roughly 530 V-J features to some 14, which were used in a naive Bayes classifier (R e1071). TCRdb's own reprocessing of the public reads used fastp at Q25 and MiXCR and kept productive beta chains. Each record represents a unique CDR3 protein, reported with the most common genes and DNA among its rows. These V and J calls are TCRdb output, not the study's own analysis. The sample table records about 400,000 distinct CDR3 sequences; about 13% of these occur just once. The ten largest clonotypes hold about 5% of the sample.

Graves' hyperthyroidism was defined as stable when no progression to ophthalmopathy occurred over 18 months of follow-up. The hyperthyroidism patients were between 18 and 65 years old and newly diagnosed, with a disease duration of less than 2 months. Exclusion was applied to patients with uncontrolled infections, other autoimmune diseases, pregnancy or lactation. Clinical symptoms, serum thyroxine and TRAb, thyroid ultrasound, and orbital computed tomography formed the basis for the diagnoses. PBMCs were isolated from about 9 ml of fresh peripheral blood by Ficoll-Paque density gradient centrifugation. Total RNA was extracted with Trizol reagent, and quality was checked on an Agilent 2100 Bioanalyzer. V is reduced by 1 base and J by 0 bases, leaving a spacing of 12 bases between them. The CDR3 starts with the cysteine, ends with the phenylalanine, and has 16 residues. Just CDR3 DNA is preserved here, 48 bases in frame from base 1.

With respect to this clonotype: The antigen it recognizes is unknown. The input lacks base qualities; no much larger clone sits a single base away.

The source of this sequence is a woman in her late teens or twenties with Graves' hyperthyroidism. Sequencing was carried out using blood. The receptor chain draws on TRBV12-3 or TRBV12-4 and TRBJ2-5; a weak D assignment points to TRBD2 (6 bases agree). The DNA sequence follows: TGTGCCAGCAGTTTAGAACCCCAGCGGGACCAAGAGACCCAGTACTTC. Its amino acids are CASSLEPQRDQETQYF.